Each of the 8 T cell receptor beta chains below was sequenced from the same sample in a study of T cell responses to AZD1222 COVID-19 vaccine. Sequencing used immunoSEQ multiplex PCR; TCRdb keeps in-frame clones, though not all of them. The sample shows about 150,000 clones, roughly 87% of them seen only once. The source was peripheral blood, collected 28 days after the second AZD1222 dose. These TCRs come from an adult who received the AZD1222 COVID-19 vaccine.

The rearrangement uses TRBV9 and TRBJ2-1, with 8 positions matching TRBD1. The J segment lost 3 bases and the V segment lost 0 bases, leaving 2 bases of the junction unmatched. The CDR3 runs to 15 residues. Germline CDR1 is SGDLS and CDR2 is YYNGEE. The CDR3 DNA reads TGTGCCAGCAGCGTAGCAGGGACAGGCTACAATGAGCAGTTCTTC. Residues: CASSVAGTGYNEQFF.

This chain joins TRBV25-1 and TRBJ2-1; 7 bases fit TRBD2. The CDR3 has 12 residues. Germline CDR1 is MGHDK and CDR2 is SYGVNS. V was pared by 0 bases and J by 15 bases, with 5 bases of the junction left unmatched. CDR3 coding DNA: TGTGCCAGCAGTGAATACGGACTAGTAGGGTTCTTC. It codes for CASSEYGLVGFF.

The chain combines TRBV14 with TRBJ2-1; unclear D gene. CDR3 length: 12 residues. Trimming stripped 3 bases from V and 10 bases from J, with 10 bases between. From germline, CDR1 is SGHDN and CDR2 FVKESK. The CDR3 nucleotides read TGTGCCAGCAGCCAGGCTACCCGGGAGCAGTTCTTC. Protein: CASSQATREQFF. The variable domain in full, with the rest retrieved from reference TRBV14 and TRBJ2-1, is EAGVTQFPSHSVIEKGQTVTLRCDPISGHDNLYWYRRVMGKEIKFLLHFVKESKQDESGMPNNRFLAERTGGTYSTLKVQPAELEDSGVYFCASSQATREQFFGPGTRLTVL.

The rearrangement uses TRBV7-2 and TRBJ2-2; D possibly corresponds to TRBD2 (7 bases). This CDR3 contains 15 residues. Trimming removed 1 base from V and 6 bases from J, with 12 bases in between. Germline values: CDR1 SGHTA, CDR2 FQGNSA. The DNA of the CDR3 is TGTGCCAGCAGCTTAGTAGGGGGGGCGTCCGGGGAGCTGTTTTTT. It is translated as CASSLVGGASGELFF. The whole variable domain, filled in from reference TRBV7-2 and TRBJ2-2, reads GAGVSQSPSNKVTEKGKDVELRCDPISGHTALYWYRQSLGQGLEFLIYFQGNSAPDKSGLPSDRFSAERTGGSVSTLTIQRTQQEDSAVYLCASSLVGGASGELFFGEGSRLTVL.

The gene calls are TRBV13 and TRBJ1-1, with D possibly TRBD1 on 6 matching bases. Per germline, CDR1 PRHDT and CDR2 FYEKMQ (reference sequence). V lost 3 bases, J lost 0 bases, and 20 bases lay in between. The CDR3 has 18 residues. The DNA for the CDR3 is TGTGCCAGCAGCTTCTTAAGCCGAGGGGGGACCATGAACACTGAAGCTTTCTTT. This sequence encodes CASSFLSRGGTMNTEAFF.

This rearrangement joins TRBV27 to TRBJ1-4; D ambiguous. Deletions cut 5 bases from V and 5 bases from J, with 9 bases between. Looked up from germline, CDR1 is MNHEY and CDR2 is SMNVEV (reference sequence). This CDR3 has 13 amino acids. CDR3 nucleotides: TGTGCCAGCAGTCCAGTTACCAATGAAAAACTGTTTTTT. Its protein product is CASSPVTNEKLFF.

The genes are TRBV27 and TRBJ1-5, with TRBD1 identical over 9 bases. The CDR3 spans 15 residues. J was trimmed by 6 bases and V by 2 bases; bases with no gene match: 5. Germline V gene data show CDR1 as MNHEY and CDR2 as SMNVEV (reference sequence). The CDR3 is CASSLVGQGTQPQHF. CDR3 DNA sequence: TGTGCCAGCAGTTTAGTCGGACAGGGGACTCAGCCCCAGCATTTT.

The V call is TRBV28, the J call TRBJ1-4; D uncertain. The V gene's germline CDR1 is MDHEN and CDR2 SYDVKM. This CDR3 contains 11 residues. The ends were cut back, 6 bases at V and 13 bases at J, with 12 bases in the middle. CDR3 protein: CASRENEGLFF. As DNA, the CDR3 is TGTGCCAGCAGAGAGAATGAAGGACTGTTTTTT. The entire variable domain, with the rest obtained from reference TRBV28 and TRBJ1-4, is as follows: DVKVTQSSRYLVKRTGEKVFLECVQDMDHENMFWYRQDPGLGLRLIYFSYDVKMKEKGDIPEGYSVSREKKERFSLILESASTNQTSMYLCASRENEGLFFGSGTQLSVL.